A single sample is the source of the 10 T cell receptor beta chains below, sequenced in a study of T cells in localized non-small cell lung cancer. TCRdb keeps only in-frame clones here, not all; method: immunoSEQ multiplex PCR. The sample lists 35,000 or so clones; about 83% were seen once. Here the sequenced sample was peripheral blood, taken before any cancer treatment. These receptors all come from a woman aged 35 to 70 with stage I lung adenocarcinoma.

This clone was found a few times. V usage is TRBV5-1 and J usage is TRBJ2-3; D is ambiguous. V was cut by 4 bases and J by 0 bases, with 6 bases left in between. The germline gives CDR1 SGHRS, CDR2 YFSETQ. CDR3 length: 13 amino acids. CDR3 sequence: CASSQDSTDTQYF. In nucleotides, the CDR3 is TGCGCCAGCAGCCAGGACAGCACAGATACGCAGTATTTT.

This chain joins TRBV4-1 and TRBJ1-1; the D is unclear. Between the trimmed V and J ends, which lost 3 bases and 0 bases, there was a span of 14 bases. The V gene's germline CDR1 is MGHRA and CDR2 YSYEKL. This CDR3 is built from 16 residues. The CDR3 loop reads CASSHQSFPMNTEAFF. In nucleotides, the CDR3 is TGCGCCAGCAGCCACCAATCCTTCCCCATGAACACTGAAGCTTTCTTT.

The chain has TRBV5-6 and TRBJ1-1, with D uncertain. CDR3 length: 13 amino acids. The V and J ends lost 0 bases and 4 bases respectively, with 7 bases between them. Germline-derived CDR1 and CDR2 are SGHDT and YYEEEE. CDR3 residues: CASSLGPGTEAFF. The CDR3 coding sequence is TGTGCCAGCAGCTTGGGGCCGGGCACTGAAGCTTTCTTT.

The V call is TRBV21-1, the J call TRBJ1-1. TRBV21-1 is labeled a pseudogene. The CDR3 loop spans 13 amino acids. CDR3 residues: CASSKGRGTEAFF. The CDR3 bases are TGTGCCAGCAGCAAAGGGAGGGGAACTGAAGCTTTCTTT.

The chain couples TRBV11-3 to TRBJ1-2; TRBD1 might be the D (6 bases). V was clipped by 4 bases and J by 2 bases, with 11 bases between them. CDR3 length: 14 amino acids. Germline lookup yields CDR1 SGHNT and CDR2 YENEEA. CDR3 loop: CASSWSDSNYGYTF. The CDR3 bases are TGTGCCAGCAGCTGGTCGGACAGCAACTATGGCTACACCTTC. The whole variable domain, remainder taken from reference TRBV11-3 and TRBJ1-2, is EAGVVQSPRYKIIEKKQPVAFWCNPISGHNTLYWYLQNLGQGPELLIRYENEEAVDDSQLPKDRFSAERLKGVDSTLKIQPAELGDSAVYLCASSWSDSNYGYTFGSGTRLTVV.

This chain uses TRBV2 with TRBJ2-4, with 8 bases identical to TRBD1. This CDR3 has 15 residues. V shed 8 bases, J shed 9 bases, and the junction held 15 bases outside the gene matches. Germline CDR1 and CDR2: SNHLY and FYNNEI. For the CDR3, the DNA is TGTGCCAGCTCTTCTCAGCCCTTACAGGGGGGCATTCAGTACTTC. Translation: CASSSQPLQGGIQYF.

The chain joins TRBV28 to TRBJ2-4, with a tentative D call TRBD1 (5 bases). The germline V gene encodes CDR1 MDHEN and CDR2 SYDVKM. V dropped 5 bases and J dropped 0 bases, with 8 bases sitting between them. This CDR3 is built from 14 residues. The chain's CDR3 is CASSTGLAKNIQYF. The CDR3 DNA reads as TGTGCCAGCAGTACAGGCTTAGCCAAAAACATTCAGTACTTC.

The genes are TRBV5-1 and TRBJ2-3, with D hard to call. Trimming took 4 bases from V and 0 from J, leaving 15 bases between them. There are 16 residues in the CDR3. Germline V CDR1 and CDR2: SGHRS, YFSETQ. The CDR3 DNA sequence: TGCGCCAGCAGCACGGTCGGGTACCCAAGCACAGATACGCAGTATTTT. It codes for CASSTVGYPSTDTQYF.

The CDR3 protein is CTSSRGAKNIQYF. CDR3 nucleotide sequence: TGCACCAGCAGCCGGGGGGCCAAAAACATTCAGTACTTC. V gene TRBV1 combines with J gene TRBJ2-4. TRBV1 corresponds to a pseudogene. The CDR3 extends over 13 amino acids.

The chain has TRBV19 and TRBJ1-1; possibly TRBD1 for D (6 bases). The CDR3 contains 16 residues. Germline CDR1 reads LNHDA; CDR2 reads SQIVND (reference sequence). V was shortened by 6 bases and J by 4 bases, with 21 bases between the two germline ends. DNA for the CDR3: TGTGCCAGTAGCGGCCGGGACAAACCCCACACCACTGAAGCTTTCTTT. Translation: CASSGRDKPHTTEAFF.